The clone carrying this T cell receptor (beta chain) turned up a few times. The data originate from a study of blood T cell repertoires in COVID-19. At the level of the study: Spain, Italy and the United States supplied samples that represented acute and convalescent COVID-19. From T cells, B-cell-depleted T cells, or PBMCs came the material, which was cDNA or gDNA.

Some clones are missing from TCRdb's copy, which holds only in-frame ones; the method was immunoSEQ multiplex PCR. The table includes 130,000 or so clones, more than 70% detected once. The clonotype originates from a woman aged 55-70 years with acute or convalescent COVID-19. The sequencing input was peripheral blood.

CDR3 amino acids: CASSLSRGVTNEKLFF. CDR3 sequence (DNA): TGTGCCAGTAGTCTGTCCCGGGGAGTGACTAATGAAAAACTGTTTTTT. This chain links TRBV19 with TRBJ1-4; D gene ambiguous. In germline, CDR1 is LNHDA, CDR2 SQIVND (reference sequence). Trimming shortened V by 5 bases and J by 2 bases, and 15 bases separated the two germline ends. The CDR3 sequence is 16 residues long.